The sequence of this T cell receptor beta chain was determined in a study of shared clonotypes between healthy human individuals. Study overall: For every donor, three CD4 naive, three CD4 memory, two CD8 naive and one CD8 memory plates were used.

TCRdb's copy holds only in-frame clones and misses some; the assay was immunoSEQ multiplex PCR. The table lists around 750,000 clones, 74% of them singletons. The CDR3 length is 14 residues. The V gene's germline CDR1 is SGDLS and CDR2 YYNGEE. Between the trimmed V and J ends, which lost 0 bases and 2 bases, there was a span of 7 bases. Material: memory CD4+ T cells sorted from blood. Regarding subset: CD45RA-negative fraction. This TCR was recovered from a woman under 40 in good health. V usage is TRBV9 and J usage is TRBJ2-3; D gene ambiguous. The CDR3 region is CASSVGVNTDTQYF. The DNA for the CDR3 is TGTGCCAGCAGCGTAGGGGTAAACACAGATACGCAGTATTTT.